These 29 T cell receptor beta chains came from one sample sequenced in a study of spatial heterogeneity in lung cancer. One entry per CDR3 protein, called by TCRdb with MiXCR from the 5' RACE reads. This sample has about 50,000 distinct CDR3 sequences, with less than 9.5% found just once. Described time point: blood at routine non-recurrence follow-up after resection. Whole RNA was taken from tumor, nontumor lung or frozen PBMC; it was then sequenced unsorted. Sequencing used PBMCs, obtained at follow-up. These receptors were taken from a female donor with early-stage non-small cell lung cancer.

The chain has TRBV5-1 and TRBJ2-5; 10 nucleotides agree with TRBD1. The CDR3 totals 17 residues. V lost 4 bases and J lost 5; bases outside the gene matches: 14. Germline V gene data show CDR1 as SGHRS and CDR2 as YFSETQ. The CDR3 spells CASSTGQGGRVLETQYF. The CDR3 bases are TGCGCCAGCAGCACCGGACAGGGGGGTAGAGTTTTGGAGACCCAGTACTTC.

The sample holds a few counts of this clonotype. The chain joins TRBV10-3 to TRBJ2-5, with TRBD1 matching over 10 bases. Germline values: CDR1 ENHRY, CDR2 SYGVKD. With V trimmed by 2 bases and J by 5 bases, 8 bases remained unmatched. The CDR3 contains 16 residues. CDR3 DNA sequence: TGTGCCATCAGTGAGGCTGGGACAGGGGCATCGGAGACCCAGTACTTC. It encodes CAISEAGTGASETQYF.

The table lists this clonotype with many counts. The chain links TRBV12-3 or TRBV12-4 to TRBJ1-5; no clear D gene. The CDR3 length is 17 residues. V was cut by 3 bases and J by 0 bases, with 15 bases left in between. The CDR3 region is CASSFGRAGDSNQPQHF. In nucleotides, the CDR3 is TGTGCCAGCAGTTTCGGGCGGGCAGGAGATAGCAATCAGCCCCAGCATTTT.

The sample holds many counts of this clonotype. V gene TRBV5-1 combines with J gene TRBJ1-2, with a tentative D call TRBD1 (5 bases). The CDR3 totals 13 residues. CDR1 and CDR2 from the germline V gene are SGHRS and YFSETQ. The V end lost 4 bases, the J end lost 4 bases, and 11 bases lay between the germline ends. The DNA for the CDR3 is TGCGCCAGCAGCCCGACAGAGTCCTATGGCTACACCTTC. Translating it yields CASSPTESYGYTF.

This chain connects TRBV7-9 to TRBJ2-3; D uncertain. This CDR3 is 12 amino acids long. The germline gives CDR1 SEHNR, CDR2 FQNEAQ (reference sequence). V shed 5 bases and J shed 2 bases, with 5 bases lying between them. CDR3 amino acids: CASSITTDTQYF. For the CDR3, the DNA is TGTGCCAGCAGCATTACCACAGATACGCAGTATTTT.

The rearrangement uses TRBV18 and TRBJ1-4; TRBD1 aligns across 8 bases. The ends lost 2 bases at V and 4 bases at J; junction bases unmatched: 3. Germline V gene data show CDR1 as KGHSH and CDR2 as LQKENI. CDR3 size: 15 residues. CDR3 sequence: CASSPTTGVNEKLFF. CDR3 DNA: TGTGCCAGCTCACCAACGACAGGGGTTAATGAAAAACTGTTTTTT.

This clonotype was picked up many times. The chain employs TRBV27 and TRBJ1-1, with 8 positions matching TRBD1. The germline gives CDR1 MNHEY, CDR2 SMNVEV (reference sequence). V trimming: 6 bases; J trimming: 10 bases; junction bases outside the gene matches: 10. The CDR3 extends over 13 amino acids. This CDR3 reads CASSSTQGARAFF. In DNA, the CDR3 is TGTGCCAGCAGCTCAACTCAGGGGGCGAGAGCTTTCTTT.

The V and J genes are TRBV19 and TRBJ2-3, with a tentative D call TRBD2 (5 bases). The CDR3 runs 16 residues. Deletions cut 1 base from V and 2 bases from J, with 13 bases between. Germline loops: CDR1 LNHDA, CDR2 SQIVND (reference sequence). The CDR3, as DNA: TGTGCCAGTAGTATAGCCCGAACGGGGTCCACAGATACGCAGTATTTT. Translation gives CASSIARTGSTDTQYF. Supplemented by reference TRBV19 and TRBJ2-3, the full variable domain reads DGGITQSPKYLFRKEGQNVTLSCEQNLNHDAMYWYRQDPGQGLRLIYYSQIVNDFQKGDIAEGYSVSREKKESFPLTVTSAQKNPTAFYLCASSIARTGSTDTQYFGPGTRLTVL.

This clonotype showed up many times. The chain combines TRBV28 with TRBJ2-4; 12 nucleotides line up with TRBD2. The CDR3 spans 15 residues. Losses at the gene ends were 7 bases for V and 2 bases for J; bases not matched to a gene: 3. CDR1 MDHEN and CDR2 SYDVKM come from the germline V gene. The CDR3 coding sequence is TGTGCCAGCACTAGCGGGGGGGCATCCAAAAACATTCAGTACTTC. This encodes CASTSGGASKNIQYF.

CDR3 nucleotide sequence: TGTGCCAGCAGCGCCGGACTAGGAAACACCGGGGAGCTGTTTTTT. Its translation is CASSAGLGNTGELFF. The chain links TRBV3-1 to TRBJ2-2; 7 positions match TRBD2. Trimming took 5 bases from V and 2 from J; bases not matched to a gene: 5. CDR3 length: 15 amino acids. Germline assignment: CDR1 LGHDT and CDR2 YNNKEL (reference sequence).

The sample holds one count of this clonotype. This could be a read error, since a much larger clone is one nucleotide away. Here the CDR3 reads CTSRKSSGNTIYF. The CDR3 region has the DNA TGTACCAGCAGGAAGTCCTCTGGAAACACCATATATTTT. V gene TRBV9 combines with J gene TRBJ1-3; D unresolved. The germline V gene encodes CDR1 SGDLS and CDR2 YYNGEE. The length of the CDR3 is 13 residues.

The genes are TRBV5-1 and TRBJ2-3; D ambiguous. This CDR3 is 14 amino acids long. Germline V gene lookup returns CDR1 SGHRS and CDR2 YFSETQ. V was shortened by 3 bases and J by 0 bases, with 8 bases between the two germline ends. The DNA of the CDR3 is TGCGCCAGCAGCTACCAGTCTAGCACAGATACGCAGTATTTT. Translating gives CASSYQSSTDTQYF.

This chain links TRBV12-3 or TRBV12-4 with TRBJ2-7, with a possible D match to TRBD1 (6 bases). The germline V and J ends were trimmed by 3 bases and 2 bases, with 11 bases remaining between them. This CDR3 contains 14 residues. The DNA of the CDR3 is TGTGCCAGCAGTTTCCACGACAGGCCCTACGAGCAGTACTTC. Translating gives CASSFHDRPYEQYF.

This clonotype was counted at least ten times. This rearrangement joins TRBV19 to TRBJ2-1; no definite D call. Germline CDR1 and CDR2: LNHDA and SQIVND (reference sequence). V lost 5 bases and J 0 bases, leaving 14 bases between the germline ends. This CDR3 comprises 16 residues. In nucleotides, the CDR3 is TGTGCCAGTAGTGCCTACTCAGGTTTCTCCTACAATGAGCAGTTCTTC. Residues: CASSAYSGFSYNEQFF. Using reference TRBV19 and TRBJ2-1 for the parts outside the CDR3, the full variable domain is DGGITQSPKYLFRKEGQNVTLSCEQNLNHDAMYWYRQDPGQGLRLIYYSQIVNDFQKGDIAEGYSVSREKKESFPLTVTSAQKNPTAFYLCASSAYSGFSYNEQFFGPGTRLTVL.

This clonotype was recorded at least ten times. The chain joins TRBV24-1 to TRBJ2-2; D unclear. CDR3 length equals 15 residues. The V gene lost 2 bases and the J gene lost 6 bases, with 12 bases spanning the gap. Germline values: CDR1 KGHDR, CDR2 SFDVKD. The CDR3 region is CATSDSAGRPGELFF. The CDR3 DNA sequence: TGTGCCACCAGTGATTCAGCAGGACGCCCCGGGGAGCTGTTTTTT.

J is TRBJ2-5 and V is TRBV10-1, with a weak D call TRBD1 (7 bases). Germline loops: CDR1 WNHNN, CDR2 SYGVQD (reference sequence). The CDR3 has 15 residues. V lost 0 bases and J lost 5, with 13 bases in between. The CDR3 loop is CASSESWTGGETQYF. CDR3 nucleotides: TGCGCCAGCAGTGAGTCCTGGACAGGAGGGGAGACCCAGTACTTC.

J is TRBJ1-6 and V is TRBV20-1; D is possibly TRBD1 (6 bases). This CDR3 contains 15 residues. From germline, CDR1 is DFQATT and CDR2 SNEGSKA (reference sequence). V was clipped by 5 bases and J by 4 bases, with 15 bases between them. CDR3 in DNA: TGCAGTGCTTCGGACAGCGAGATTTATAATTCACCCCTCCACTTT. Its protein is CSASDSEIYNSPLHF.

In its sample, this clonotype was seen a few times. V gene TRBV5-1 combines with J gene TRBJ2-6; D perhaps matches TRBD1 (6 bases). V lost 9 bases to trimming and J lost 2 bases, with 15 bases between them. The germline gives CDR1 SGHRS, CDR2 YFSETQ. The CDR3 has 15 residues. The CDR3 DNA is TGCGCCACTCACCGTGACAGGCCTGGGGCCAACGTCCTGACTTTC. Its translation is CATHRDRPGANVLTF. Complete variable domain (other parts from reference TRBV5-1 and TRBJ2-6): KAGVTQTPRYLIKTRGQQVTLSCSPISGHRSVSWYQQTPGQGLQFLFEYFSETQRNKGNFPGRFSGRQFSNSRSEMNVSTLELGDSALYLCATHRDRPGANVLTFGAGSRLTVL.

This clonotype came up many times. The chain combines TRBV7-6 with TRBJ1-3; D might be TRBD1 (6 bases). V lost 5 bases and J lost 4, with 18 bases in between. Germline-derived CDR1 and CDR2 are SGHVS and FNYEAQ. There are 16 residues in the CDR3. CDR3 nucleotides: TGTGCCAGCAGCCCGGCGGGGCAGGGGTCCGGAAACACCATATATTTT. Translated, it gives CASSPAGQGSGNTIYF.

This clonotype was picked up many times. The chain couples TRBV12-3 or TRBV12-4 to TRBJ2-3; 8 positions match TRBD2. The V gene end was trimmed by 8 bases and the J gene end by 1 base; junction bases not matched to a gene: 23. This CDR3 comprises 20 residues. CDR3 coding DNA: TGTGCCAGCGCATCGCTACGCGCGCGGGGGGCCCTCCGTGGCACAGATACGCAGTATTTT. It yields the protein CASASLRARGALRGTDTQYF.

This clonotype has at least ten counts. V is TRBV20-1 and J is TRBJ1-1; D is possibly TRBD1 (5 bases). The CDR3 runs to 14 residues. V was pared by 1 base and J by 2 bases, with 11 bases between. Germline loops: CDR1 DFQATT, CDR2 SNEGSKA (reference sequence). CDR3 sequence: CSARGGGFNTEAFF. CDR3 in DNA: TGCAGTGCTAGAGGGGGCGGGTTTAACACTGAAGCTTTCTTT.

This clonotype came up many times. The V and J genes are TRBV29-1 and TRBJ2-5; the D gene is possibly TRBD1 (5 bases). CDR3 size: 14 residues. Trimming took off 4 bases at V and 1 base at J, with 13 bases between the two ends. Looked up from germline, CDR1 is SQVTM and CDR2 is ANQGSEA. CDR3 DNA sequence: TGCAGCGTTGCGAAGACTGACAGCCAAGAGACCCAGTACTTC. The encoded protein is CSVAKTDSQETQYF. Based on the CDR3 plus reference TRBV29-1 and TRBJ2-5, the full variable domain is SAVISQKPSRDICQRGTSLTIQCQVDSQVTMMFWYRQQPGQSLTLIATANQGSEATYESGFVIDKFPISRPNLTFSTLTVSNMSPEDSSIYLCSVAKTDSQETQYFGPGTRLLVL.

The V gene is TRBV3-1, the J gene TRBJ2-1; the D is unclear. Between the trimmed V and J ends, which lost 1 base and 8 bases, there was a span of 6 bases. Germline V gives CDR1 LGHDT, CDR2 YNNKEL (reference sequence). This CDR3 spans 12 amino acids. CDR3 sequence (DNA): TGTGCCAGCAGCCAAGTAAGCCATGAGCAGTTCTTC. Residues: CASSQVSHEQFF.

At least ten counts were recorded for this clonotype. The V call is TRBV5-1, the J call TRBJ2-5; TRBD1 agrees at 7 bases. After removal of 3 bases from V and 1 base from J, the junction contained 3 bases not matched to a gene. This CDR3 contains 14 residues. The germline gives CDR1 SGHRS, CDR2 YFSETQ. This CDR3 is CASSWGQIQETQYF. Written as DNA, the CDR3 is TGCGCCAGCAGCTGGGGACAGATCCAAGAGACCCAGTACTTC. The whole variable domain, filled in from reference TRBV5-1 and TRBJ2-5, reads KAGVTQTPRYLIKTRGQQVTLSCSPISGHRSVSWYQQTPGQGLQFLFEYFSETQRNKGNFPGRFSGRQFSNSRSEMNVSTLELGDSALYLCASSWGQIQETQYFGPGTRLLVL.

The table lists this clonotype with a few counts. The rearrangement uses TRBV4-1 and TRBJ2-7; D may be TRBD2 (6 bases). The germline V and J ends were trimmed by 4 bases and 4 bases, with 14 bases remaining between them. Germline CDR1 is MGHRA and CDR2 is YSYEKL. This CDR3 spans 14 amino acids. CDR3 loop: CASSRGTLGYEQYF. CDR3 in DNA: TGCGCCAGCAGCCGCGGGACCCTCGGGTACGAGCAGTACTTC.

In its sample, this clonotype was seen many times. The rearrangement links TRBV9 to TRBJ2-1, with D unresolved. This CDR3 spans 14 amino acids. In germline, CDR1 is SGDLS, CDR2 YYNGEE. V lost 3 bases and J lost 5, with 12 bases in between. DNA of the CDR3: TGTGCCAGCAGCGGTCCCCGCATGGACAATGAGCAGTTCTTC. Protein sequence: CASSGPRMDNEQFF.

This clonotype occurred many times. This chain uses TRBV5-1 with TRBJ1-2; D is undetermined. Germline CDR1 reads SGHRS; CDR2 reads YFSETQ. The CDR3 loop spans 16 amino acids. Trimming removed 0 bases at V and 2 bases at J, with 14 bases between. The chain's CDR3 is CASSLENGLGNYGYTF. DNA for the CDR3: TGCGCCAGCAGCTTGGAGAACGGGCTCGGGAACTATGGCTACACCTTC.

This clonotype turned up a few times. The chain couples TRBV7-2 to TRBJ2-3; D unclear. The V gene lost 3 bases and the J gene lost 2 bases, with 6 bases spanning the gap. The CDR3 is 13 amino acids. The germline V gene has CDR1 SGHTA and CDR2 FQGNSA. CDR3 loop: CASSLIFTDTQYF. The CDR3 bases are TGTGCCAGCAGCTTGATATTCACAGATACGCAGTATTTT.

This clonotype was detected ten times or more. The rearrangement uses TRBV5-1 and TRBJ2-3; D unclear. V lost 8 bases, J lost 2 bases, and 15 bases lay in between. Germline V gene data show CDR1 as SGHRS and CDR2 as YFSETQ. The CDR3 covers 14 residues. CDR3 nucleotides: TGCGCCAGTATTCGGACGACTCTCACAGATACGCAGTATTTT. Its translation: CASIRTTLTDTQYF. Variable domain in full (rest from reference TRBV5-1 and TRBJ2-3): KAGVTQTPRYLIKTRGQQVTLSCSPISGHRSVSWYQQTPGQGLQFLFEYFSETQRNKGNFPGRFSGRQFSNSRSEMNVSTLELGDSALYLCASIRTTLTDTQYFGPGTRLTVL.